This record concerns one TCR beta chain sequence. The antigen is unknown. All donors were healthy HIV-negative adults lacking recent acute infections or vaccinations. This entry is derived from a study of shared clonotypes between healthy human individuals. About the study: The donors, two women and a few men, were aged 18 to 49. The study's findings and limits: The rarefaction results pointed to incomplete sorted-subset sequencing despite large depth.

Original handling: Junction-only sequences produced by ImmunoSEQ had no quality scores, so filtering differed. Sequenced by immunoSEQ multiplex PCR; TCRdb stores in-frame clones only, minus some. V, J and clone size derive from that table, while D and trimming were established from the DNA sequence. Here the sample spans around 2.1 million clones, approximately 96% being singletons. Trimming stripped 6 bases from V and 0 bases from J, with 5 bases between. Germline V gene lookup returns CDR1 ENHRY and CDR2 SYGVKD. The CDR3 loop spans 12 amino acids. The sample was naive CD4+ T cells sorted from blood. The sample's subset: CD45RA+ positively selected. The chain uses TRBV10-3 and TRBJ2-5; D is ambiguous. This receptor was identified in a man younger than 35 in good health. CDR3 sequence reads: CAIRGYQETQYF. Here the CDR3 DNA reads TGTGCCATCAGGGGCTACCAAGAGACCCAGTACTTC.